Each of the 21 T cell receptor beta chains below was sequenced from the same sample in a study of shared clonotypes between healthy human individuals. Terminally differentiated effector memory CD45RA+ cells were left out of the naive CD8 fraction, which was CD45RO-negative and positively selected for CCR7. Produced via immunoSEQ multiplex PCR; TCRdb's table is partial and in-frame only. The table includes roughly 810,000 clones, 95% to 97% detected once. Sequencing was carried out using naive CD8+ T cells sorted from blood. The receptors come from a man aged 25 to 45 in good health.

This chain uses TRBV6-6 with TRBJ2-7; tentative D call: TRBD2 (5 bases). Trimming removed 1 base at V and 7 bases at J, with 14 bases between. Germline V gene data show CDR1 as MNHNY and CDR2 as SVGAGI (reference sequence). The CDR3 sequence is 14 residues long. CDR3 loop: CASSYWGDTKEQYF. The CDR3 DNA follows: TGTGCCAGCAGTTACTGGGGAGATACGAAGGAGCAGTACTTC.

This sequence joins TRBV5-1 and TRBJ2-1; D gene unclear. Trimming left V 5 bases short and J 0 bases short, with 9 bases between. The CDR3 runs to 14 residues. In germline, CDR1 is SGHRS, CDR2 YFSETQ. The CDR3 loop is CASRLESSYNEQFF. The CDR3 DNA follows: TGCGCCAGCAGACTGGAGAGCTCCTACAATGAGCAGTTCTTC.

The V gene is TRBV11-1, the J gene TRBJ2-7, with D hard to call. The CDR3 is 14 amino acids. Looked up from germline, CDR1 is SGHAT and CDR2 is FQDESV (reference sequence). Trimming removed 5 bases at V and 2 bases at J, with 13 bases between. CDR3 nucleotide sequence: TGTGCCAGCAGCCTTTCCACAGTTGCCTACGAGCAGTACTTC. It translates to CASSLSTVAYEQYF.

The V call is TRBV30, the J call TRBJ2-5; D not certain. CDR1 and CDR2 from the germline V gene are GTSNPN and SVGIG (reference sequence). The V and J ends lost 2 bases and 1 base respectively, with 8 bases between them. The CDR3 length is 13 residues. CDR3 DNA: TGTGCCTGGAGTACCGGCTTCCAAGAGACCCAGTACTTC. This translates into CAWSTGFQETQYF.

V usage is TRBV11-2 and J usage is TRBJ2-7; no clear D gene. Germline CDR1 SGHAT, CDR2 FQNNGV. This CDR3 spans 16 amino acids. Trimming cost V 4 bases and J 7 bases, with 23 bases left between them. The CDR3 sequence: CASSSSPWAAVREQYF. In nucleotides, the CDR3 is TGTGCCAGCAGCTCTTCTCCGTGGGCCGCCGTGAGGGAGCAGTACTTC.

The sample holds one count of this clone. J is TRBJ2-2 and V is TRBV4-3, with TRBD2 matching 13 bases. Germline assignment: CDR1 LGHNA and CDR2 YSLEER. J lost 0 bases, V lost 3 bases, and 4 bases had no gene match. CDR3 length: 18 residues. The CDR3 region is CASSQGLAGRPNTGELFF. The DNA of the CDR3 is TGCGCCAGCAGCCAGGGACTAGCGGGGAGACCGAACACCGGGGAGCTGTTTTTT.

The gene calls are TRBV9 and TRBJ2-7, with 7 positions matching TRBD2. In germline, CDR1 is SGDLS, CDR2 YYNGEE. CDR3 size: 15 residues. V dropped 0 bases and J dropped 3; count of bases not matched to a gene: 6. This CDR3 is CASSVVGEGLYEQYF. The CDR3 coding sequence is TGTGCCAGCAGCGTAGTGGGGGAGGGTCTCTACGAGCAGTACTTC.

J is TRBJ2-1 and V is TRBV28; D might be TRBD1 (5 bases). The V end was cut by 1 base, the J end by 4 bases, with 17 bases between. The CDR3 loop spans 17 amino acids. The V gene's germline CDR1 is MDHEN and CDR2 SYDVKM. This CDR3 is CASSLSPTVELYNEQFF. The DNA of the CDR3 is TGTGCCAGCAGTTTATCCCCGACAGTAGAACTATACAATGAGCAGTTCTTC.

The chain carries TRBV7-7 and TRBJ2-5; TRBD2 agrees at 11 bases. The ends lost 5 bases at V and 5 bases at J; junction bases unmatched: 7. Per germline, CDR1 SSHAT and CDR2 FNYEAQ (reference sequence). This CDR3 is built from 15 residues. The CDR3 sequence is CASSPQLAGAETQYF. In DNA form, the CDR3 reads TGTGCCAGCAGCCCCCAACTAGCGGGAGCTGAGACCCAGTACTTC.

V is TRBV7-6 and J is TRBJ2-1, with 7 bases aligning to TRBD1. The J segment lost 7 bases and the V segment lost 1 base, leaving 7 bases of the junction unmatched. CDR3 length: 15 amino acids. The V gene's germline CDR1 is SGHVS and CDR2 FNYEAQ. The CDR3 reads CASSLERDSWNEQFF. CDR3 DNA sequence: TGTGCCAGCAGCTTAGAACGGGACAGTTGGAATGAGCAGTTCTTC.

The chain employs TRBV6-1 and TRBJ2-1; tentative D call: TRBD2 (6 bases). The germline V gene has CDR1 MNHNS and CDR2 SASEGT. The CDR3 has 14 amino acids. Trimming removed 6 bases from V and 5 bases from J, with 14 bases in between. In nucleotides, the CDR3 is TGTGCCAGCAGAAATTTGCGGGGAAACAATGAGCAGTTCTTC. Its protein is CASRNLRGNNEQFF.

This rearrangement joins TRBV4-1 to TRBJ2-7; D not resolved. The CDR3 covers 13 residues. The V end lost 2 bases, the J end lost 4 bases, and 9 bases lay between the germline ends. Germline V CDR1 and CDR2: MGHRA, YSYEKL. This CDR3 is CASSQRGGYEQYF. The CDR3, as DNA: TGCGCCAGCAGCCAACGAGGTGGATACGAGCAGTACTTC.

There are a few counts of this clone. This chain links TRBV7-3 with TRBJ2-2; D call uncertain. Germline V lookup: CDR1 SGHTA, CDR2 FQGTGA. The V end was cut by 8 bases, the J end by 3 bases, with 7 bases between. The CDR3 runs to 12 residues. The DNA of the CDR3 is TGTGCCAGCGGGGTTCACACCGGGGAGCTGTTTTTT. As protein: CASGVHTGELFF.

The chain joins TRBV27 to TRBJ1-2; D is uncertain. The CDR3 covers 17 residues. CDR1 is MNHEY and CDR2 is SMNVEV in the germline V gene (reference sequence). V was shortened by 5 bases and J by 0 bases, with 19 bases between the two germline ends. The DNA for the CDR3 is TGTGCCAGCAGTCCACTCAACCCCGCTCCGGCTAACTATGGCTACACCTTC. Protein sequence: CASSPLNPAPANYGYTF.

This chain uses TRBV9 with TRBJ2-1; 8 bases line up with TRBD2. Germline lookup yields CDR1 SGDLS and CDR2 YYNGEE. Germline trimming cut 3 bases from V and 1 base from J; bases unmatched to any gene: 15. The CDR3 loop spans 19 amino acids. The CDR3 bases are TGTGCCAGCAGCGGCCTGGGACTAGGAGATACGACATCCTACAATGAGCAGTTCTTC. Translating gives CASSGLGLGDTTSYNEQFF.

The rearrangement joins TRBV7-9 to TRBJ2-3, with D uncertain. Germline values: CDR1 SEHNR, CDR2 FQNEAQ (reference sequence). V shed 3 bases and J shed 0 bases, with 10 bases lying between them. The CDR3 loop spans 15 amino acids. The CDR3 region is CASSFPHGSTDTQYF. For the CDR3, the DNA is TGTGCCAGCAGCTTCCCCCACGGGAGCACAGATACGCAGTATTTT.

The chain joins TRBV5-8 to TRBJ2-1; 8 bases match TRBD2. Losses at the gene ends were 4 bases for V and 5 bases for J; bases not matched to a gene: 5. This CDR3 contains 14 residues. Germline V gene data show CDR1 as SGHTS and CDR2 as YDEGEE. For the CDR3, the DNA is TGTGCCAGCAGCCTCGGGAGGGACCACAATGAGCAGTTCTTC. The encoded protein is CASSLGRDHNEQFF.

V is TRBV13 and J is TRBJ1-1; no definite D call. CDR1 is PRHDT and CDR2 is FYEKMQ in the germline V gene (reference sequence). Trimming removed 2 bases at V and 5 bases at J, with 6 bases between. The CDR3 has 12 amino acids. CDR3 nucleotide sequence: TGTGCCAGCAGCTTACGGGGTACTGAAGCTTTCTTT. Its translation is CASSLRGTEAFF.

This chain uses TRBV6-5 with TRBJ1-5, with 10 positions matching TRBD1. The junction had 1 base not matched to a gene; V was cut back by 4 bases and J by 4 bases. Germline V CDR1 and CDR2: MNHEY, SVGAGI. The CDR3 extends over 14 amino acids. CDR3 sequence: CASSLDRGNQPQHF. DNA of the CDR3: TGTGCCAGCAGTTTGGACAGGGGGAATCAGCCCCAGCATTTT.

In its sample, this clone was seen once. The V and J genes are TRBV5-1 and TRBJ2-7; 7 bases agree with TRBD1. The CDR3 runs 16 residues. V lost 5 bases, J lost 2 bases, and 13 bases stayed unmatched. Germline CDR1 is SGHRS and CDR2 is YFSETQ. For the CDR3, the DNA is TGCGCCAGCAGAAGCCTGGGACAGAAGCCCCCCTACGAGCAGTACTTC. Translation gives CASRSLGQKPPYEQYF.

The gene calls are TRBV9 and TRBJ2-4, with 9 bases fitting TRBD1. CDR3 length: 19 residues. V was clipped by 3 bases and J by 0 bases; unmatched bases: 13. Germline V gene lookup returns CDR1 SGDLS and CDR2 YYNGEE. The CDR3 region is CASSAPRTGDVLAKNIQYF. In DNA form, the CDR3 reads TGTGCCAGCAGCGCCCCGCGGACAGGGGATGTTTTAGCCAAAAACATTCAGTACTTC.